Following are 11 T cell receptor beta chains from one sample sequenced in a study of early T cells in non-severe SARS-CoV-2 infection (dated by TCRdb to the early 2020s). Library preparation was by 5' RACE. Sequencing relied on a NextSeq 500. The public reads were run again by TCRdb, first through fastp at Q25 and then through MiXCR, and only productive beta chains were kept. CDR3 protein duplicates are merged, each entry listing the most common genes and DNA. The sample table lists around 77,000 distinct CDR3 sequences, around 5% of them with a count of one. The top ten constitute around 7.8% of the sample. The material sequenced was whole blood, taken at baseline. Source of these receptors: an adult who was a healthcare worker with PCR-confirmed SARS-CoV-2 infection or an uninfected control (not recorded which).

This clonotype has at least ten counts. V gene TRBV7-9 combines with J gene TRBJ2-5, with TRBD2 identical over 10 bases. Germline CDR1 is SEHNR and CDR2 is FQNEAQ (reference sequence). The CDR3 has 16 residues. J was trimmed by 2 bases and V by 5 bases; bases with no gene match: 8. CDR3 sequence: CASSTRRTSGQETQYF. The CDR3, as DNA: TGTGCCAGCAGCACCCGGAGGACTAGCGGTCAAGAGACCCAGTACTTC.

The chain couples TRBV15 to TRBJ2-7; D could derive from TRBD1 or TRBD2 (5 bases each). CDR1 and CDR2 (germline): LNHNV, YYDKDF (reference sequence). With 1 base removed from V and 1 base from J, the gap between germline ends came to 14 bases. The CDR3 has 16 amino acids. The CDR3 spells CATSRALGVESYEQYF. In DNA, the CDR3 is TGTGCCACCAGCAGAGCCTTGGGGGTAGAGTCCTACGAGCAGTACTTC. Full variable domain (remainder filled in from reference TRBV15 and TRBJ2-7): DAMVIQNPRYQVTQFGKPVTLSCSQTLNHNVMYWYQQKSSQAPKLLFHYYDKDFNNEADTPDNFQSRRPNTSFCFLDIRSPGLGDTAMYLCATSRALGVESYEQYFGPGTRLTVT.

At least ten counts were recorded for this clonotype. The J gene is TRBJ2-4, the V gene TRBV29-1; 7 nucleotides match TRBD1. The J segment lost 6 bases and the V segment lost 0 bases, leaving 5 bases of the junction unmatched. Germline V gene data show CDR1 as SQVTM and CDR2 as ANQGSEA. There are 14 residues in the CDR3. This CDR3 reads CSVEETTGVNIQYF. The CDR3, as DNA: TGCAGCGTTGAAGAGACTACAGGGGTAAACATTCAGTACTTC.

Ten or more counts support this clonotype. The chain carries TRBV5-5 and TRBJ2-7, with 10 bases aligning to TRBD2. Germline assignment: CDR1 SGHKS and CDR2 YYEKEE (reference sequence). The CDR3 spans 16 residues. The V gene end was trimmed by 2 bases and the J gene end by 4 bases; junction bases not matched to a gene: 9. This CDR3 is CASSFRPSGSRYEQYF. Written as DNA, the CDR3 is TGTGCCAGCAGCTTTCGGCCTAGCGGGAGTCGGTACGAGCAGTACTTC.

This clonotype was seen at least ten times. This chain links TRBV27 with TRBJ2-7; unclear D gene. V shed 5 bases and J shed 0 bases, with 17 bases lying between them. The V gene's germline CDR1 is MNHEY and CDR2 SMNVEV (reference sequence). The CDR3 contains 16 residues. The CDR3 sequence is CASSLSRQLSSYEQYF. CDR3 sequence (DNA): TGTGCCAGCAGTCTCAGTCGTCAGTTAAGCTCCTACGAGCAGTACTTC.

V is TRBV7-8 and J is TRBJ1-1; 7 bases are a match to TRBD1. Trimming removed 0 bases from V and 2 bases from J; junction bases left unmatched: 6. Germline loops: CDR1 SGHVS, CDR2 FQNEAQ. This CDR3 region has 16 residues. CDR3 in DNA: TGTGCCAGCAGCTTAGCAGGGACAGAGTCAAACACTGAAGCTTTCTTT. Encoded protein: CASSLAGTESNTEAFF.

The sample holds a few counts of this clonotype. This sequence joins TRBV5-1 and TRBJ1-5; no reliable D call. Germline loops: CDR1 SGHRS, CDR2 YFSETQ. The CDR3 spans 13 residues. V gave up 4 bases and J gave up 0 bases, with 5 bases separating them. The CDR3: CASSISSNQPQHF. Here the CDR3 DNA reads TGCGCCAGCAGCATTAGTAGCAATCAGCCCCAGCATTTT. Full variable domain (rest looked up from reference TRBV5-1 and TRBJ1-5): KAGVTQTPRYLIKTRGQQVTLSCSPISGHRSVSWYQQTPGQGLQFLFEYFSETQRNKGNFPGRFSGRQFSNSRSEMNVSTLELGDSALYLCASSISSNQPQHFGDGTRLSIL.

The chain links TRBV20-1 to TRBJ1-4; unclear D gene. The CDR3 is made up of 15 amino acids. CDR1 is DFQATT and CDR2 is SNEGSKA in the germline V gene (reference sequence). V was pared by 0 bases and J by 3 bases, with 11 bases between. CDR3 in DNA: TGCAGTGCTAGAGAGGCAAACAGTCCTAATGAAAAACTGTTTTTT. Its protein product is CSAREANSPNEKLFF.

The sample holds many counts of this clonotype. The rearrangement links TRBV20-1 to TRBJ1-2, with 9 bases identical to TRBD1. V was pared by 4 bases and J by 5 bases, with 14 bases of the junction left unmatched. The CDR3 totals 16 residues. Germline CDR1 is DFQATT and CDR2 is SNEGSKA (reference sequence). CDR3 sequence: CSAIPGQGFGEYGYTF. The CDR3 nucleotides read TGCAGTGCTATCCCGGGACAGGGTTTTGGCGAGTATGGCTACACCTTC.

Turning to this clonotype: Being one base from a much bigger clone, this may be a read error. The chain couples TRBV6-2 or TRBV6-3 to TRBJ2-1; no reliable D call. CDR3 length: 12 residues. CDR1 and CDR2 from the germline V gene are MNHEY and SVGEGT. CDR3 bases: TGTGCCAGAAGTTCGTTTTCAAGCAGTGGGTTCTTC. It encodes CARSSFSSSGFF.

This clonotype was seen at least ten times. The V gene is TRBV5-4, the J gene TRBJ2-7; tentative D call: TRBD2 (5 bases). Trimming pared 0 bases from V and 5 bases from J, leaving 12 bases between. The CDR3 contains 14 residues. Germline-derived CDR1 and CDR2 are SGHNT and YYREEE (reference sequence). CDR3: CASSLDQTGNEQYF. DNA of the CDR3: TGTGCCAGCAGCTTGGATCAGACCGGGAACGAGCAGTACTTC.